The rows below give T cell receptor beta chains drawn from one sample of a study of T cell responses to AZD1222 COVID-19 vaccine. The table came from immunoSEQ multiplex PCR; TCRdb's copy has only in-frame clones and leaves some out. The sample consists of about 120,000 clones, roughly 89% of them appearing once. Source: peripheral blood, taken on day 0 of AZD1222 vaccination. All receptors come from an adult in good health. CDR3s include the opening cysteine and the closing phenylalanine or tryptophan. D genes are given only for firm matches. The size of a clone is reported for some rows only, either as once, few or many, or as a class for expanded clones.

cdr3_length,v_call,clone_size,j_call,d_call,cdr3_nt,cdr3_aa
17,TRBV7-3,.,TRBJ1-6,.,TGTGCCAGCAGCTTAAACAGGTGGCAGGGCTATAATTCACCCCTCCACTTT,CASSLNRWQGYNSPLHF
16,TRBV3-1/TRBV3-2,.,TRBJ2-5,.,TGTGCCAGCAGCCCCATTCCTACTAGTCTCTGGGAGACCCAGTACTTC,CASSPIPTSLWETQYF
15,TRBV18,.,TRBJ1-6,.,TGTGCCAGCTCATCTGGCCAGGGGAATAATTCACCCCTCCACTTT,CASSSGQGNNSPLHF
15,TRBV9,.,TRBJ2-3,.,TGTGCCAGCAGCGGTTGGGGGGGCGCAGGAGATACGCAGTATTTT,CASSGWGGAGDTQYF
13,TRBV7-9,.,TRBJ1-5,.,TGTGCCAGCAGCTTGGGCACCAATCAGCCCCAGCATTTT,CASSLGTNQPQHF
12,TRBV11-1,.,TRBJ1-1,.,TGTGCCAGCAGCCCTGTACATACTGAAGCTTTCTTT,CASSPVHTEAFF
16,TRBV29-1,.,TRBJ1-1,TRBD1,TGCAGCGTAGACCCATTGGACAGGGGGCAGCACACTGAAGCTTTCTTT,CSVDPLDRGQHTEAFF
14,TRBV6-4,.,TRBJ2-1,.,TGTGCCAGCAGTGACTTTGGGGCTAGCAATGAGCAGTTCTTC,CASSDFGASNEQFF
13,TRBV6-5,.,TRBJ2-7,.,TGTGCCAGCAGTCCTAGCCAATCCTACGAGCAGTACTTC,CASSPSQSYEQYF
17,TRBV29-1,.,TRBJ1-1,.,TGCAGCGCCCCGTCAGCTATTTCAAGGGGGGTGAACACTGAAGCTTTCTTT,CSAPSAISRGVNTEAFF
13,TRBV5-6,.,TRBJ2-1,.,TGTGCCAGCGCCGTGGGGGTTGGAAATGAGCAGTTCTTC,CASAVGVGNEQFF
15,TRBV7-9,few,TRBJ1-1,.,TGTGCCAGCAGCTGGTACACAGGTTGGAGTACTGAAGCTTTCTTT,CASSWYTGWSTEAFF
15,TRBV7-6,.,TRBJ2-1,.,TGTGCCAGCAGCCCCGGACCCGCGATGGGCAATGAGCAGTTCTTC,CASSPGPAMGNEQFF
14,TRBV24-1,few,TRBJ1-1,.,TGTGCCACCAGTGACCCGAGTCGGGCTACTGAAGCTTTCTTT,CATSDPSRATEAFF
13,TRBV28,few,TRBJ1-2,.,TGTGCCAGCAGCCCCGGGACATACTATGGCTACACCTTC,CASSPGTYYGYTF
13,TRBV9,once,TRBJ2-7,.,TGTGCCAGCAGCGTAGACGGATCCTACGAGCAGTACTTC,CASSVDGSYEQYF
15,TRBV9,few,TRBJ1-5,.,TGTGCCAGCAGCGTAGGAGGTTTGAGCAATCAGCCCCAGCATTTT,CASSVGGLSNQPQHF
15,TRBV18,.,TRBJ2-3,.,TGTGCCAGCTCACCACAGCGGACGGGGACAGATACGCAGTATTTT,CASSPQRTGTDTQYF
14,TRBV27,.,TRBJ2-3,.,TGTGCCAGCAGTCCCTCCCCCCACACAGATACGCAGTATTTT,CASSPSPHTDTQYF
15,TRBV6-5,.,TRBJ1-6,.,TGTGCCAGCAGTTACCAGGGATACGATAATTCACCCCTCCACTTT,CASSYQGYDNSPLHF
16,TRBV19,.,TRBJ2-1,TRBD2,TGTGCCAGTAGTCTCCCCGGGACTAGCGGTCTAGTTGAGCAGTTCTTC,CASSLPGTSGLVEQFF
17,TRBV27,.,TRBJ1-5,.,TGTGCCAGCAGTTCACGACCCTTGGCGTCCAGCAATCAGCCCCAGCATTTT,CASSSRPLASSNQPQHF
15,TRBV3-1/TRBV3-2,.,TRBJ1-2,.,TGTGCCAGCAGCCAAGGAACAGTCCAGTACTATGGCTACACCTTC,CASSQGTVQYYGYTF
12,TRBV6-2/TRBV6-3,.,TRBJ1-1,.,TGTGCCAGCAGTTACCTGAACACTGAAGCTTTCTTT,CASSYLNTEAFF
15,TRBV6-5,.,TRBJ1-5,.,TGTGCCAGCAGTTACTCGGGGGAGACGAATCAGCCCCAGCATTTT,CASSYSGETNQPQHF